What follows describes a single TCR beta chain. These data come from a study of molecular identifiers for immune sequencing clone quantification. TCRdb itself ran the PCR reads through MiXCR, one entry per CDR3 protein. This sample has around 460,000 distinct CDR3 sequences, with roughly 23% found just once. The V and J ends lost 5 bases and 9 bases, in that order; junction bases with no gene match: 11. CDR3 size: 14 residues. Looked up from germline, CDR1 is LNHDA and CDR2 is SQIVND (reference sequence). The V gene is TRBV19, the J gene TRBJ1-2, with 8 nucleotides matching TRBD1. This receptor was taken from a human donor in good health. Some libraries in this study had Jurkat cell RNA spiked in. The sequenced sample consisted of naive CD8+ T cells from blood, with Jurkat cell RNA spiked in. The subset was: FACS-sorted CD8+CD4-CCR7+CD45RA+ naive T cells. The CDR3 coding sequence is TGTGCCAGTAGTTGGGATTCCGGGGACAGGAGCTACACCTTC. Translation gives CASSWDSGDRSYTF.